This entry features one TCR beta chain sequence. This specimen belongs to a study of blood T cell repertoires in COVID-19. Across the study: Both acute and convalescent COVID-19 samples were obtained from the United States, Italy and Spain.

Trimming stripped 0 bases from V and 2 bases from J, with 11 bases between. The germline gives CDR1 MNHEY, CDR2 SMNVEV (reference sequence). This CDR3 is 16 amino acids long. Here immunoSEQ multiplex PCR was the method, and the copy in TCRdb shows in-frame clones only, minus some. Of 81,000 or so clones in the sample, 70% to 90% were seen once. The genes are TRBV27 and TRBJ1-5; a possible D gene is TRBD1 (6 bases). This clonotype was sampled from a woman in her seventies with active or convalescent COVID-19. The specimen sequenced was peripheral blood. CDR3 sequence: CASSLSSRGGNQPQHF. The CDR3 DNA follows: TGTGCCAGCAGTTTATCTTCCAGGGGTGGCAATCAGCCCCAGCATTTT.